A selection of T cell receptor beta chains follows, all from one sample in a study of Ad26.COV2.S vaccination and SARS-CoV-2 variants. The data were produced by immunoSEQ multiplex PCR, yet TCRdb's version contains in-frame clones alone and is incomplete. The sample records about 390,000 clones, 92% being singletons. The sequenced sample was peripheral blood, obtained in a trial of Ad26.COV2.S vaccine versus placebo. These receptors all come from a person aged 18-60 years who received the Ad26.COV2.S COVID-19 vaccine or a placebo. Both conserved end residues are part of each CDR3.

v_call cdr3_aa
TRBV7-9 CASSSLNSPGYSTDTQYF
TRBV5-6 CASSIKQGRDTGELFF
TRBV10-1 CASGEGIHEQFF
TRBV21-1 CASSPPDRGDETQYF
TRBV30 CAWTLNSYRGETQYF
TRBV4-3 CASSRGQVDTSSPLHF
TRBV14 CASSQQRTGELFF
TRBV30 CAWSSDRVTGANVLTF
TRBV7-9 CASSLRTPGEQYF
TRBV7-9 CASSWGGQGVMEQYF
TRBV27 CASSPAASTEAFF
TRBV6-1 CASSEVTNQPQHF
TRBV30 CAWRRGYGYTF
TRBV24-1 CATSEARDRLAKNIQYF
TRBV5-4 CASSLEGVLPAKNIQYF
TRBV6-5 CASRDRGYGTDTQYF
TRBV4-1 CASSQGSSRRGYNEQFF
TRBV27 CASSFGTHYGYTF
TRBV15 CATSTDQGRGNEKLFF
TRBV9 CASSVVVGAGTDTQYF
TRBV5-6 CASSFHRGLKELAKNIQYF
TRBV27 CASSPRRTVYEQYF
TRBV6-2/TRBV6-3 CASSSIYGTLTDTQYF
TRBV27 CASSFLGAPSYNEQFF
TRBV9 CASSPPRGGWGDTQYF
TRBV5-6 CASSNGPPGGFMNTEAFF
TRBV6-6 CASRGGTLSYEQYF
TRBV6-4 CASSVSGGDEQFF
TRBV10-1 CAPRGDTDTRAVMNTEAFF
TRBV19 CASSEGVYGYTF
TRBV10-3 CAIRSGGAYEQYF
TRBV14 CASSLQGSTGELFF
TRBV27 CASRGGTVNEKLFF
TRBV28 CASLGSNQPQHF
TRBV5-1 CASSLGGLEFREKLFF
TRBV5-1 CASSLGLTGHTEAFF
TRBV19 CASSPGNQPQHF
TRBV7-2 CASKPGGVANEQFF
TRBV4-3 CASSQEGSDTQYF
TRBV2 CATIPPSGTLAKNIQYF
TRBV3-1/TRBV3-2 CASSQFPGGGAADTQYF
TRBV7-2 CASSLGGSIREKLFF
TRBV7-2 CASSLVLAGDTQYF
TRBV19 CASSIVDRAGEQYF